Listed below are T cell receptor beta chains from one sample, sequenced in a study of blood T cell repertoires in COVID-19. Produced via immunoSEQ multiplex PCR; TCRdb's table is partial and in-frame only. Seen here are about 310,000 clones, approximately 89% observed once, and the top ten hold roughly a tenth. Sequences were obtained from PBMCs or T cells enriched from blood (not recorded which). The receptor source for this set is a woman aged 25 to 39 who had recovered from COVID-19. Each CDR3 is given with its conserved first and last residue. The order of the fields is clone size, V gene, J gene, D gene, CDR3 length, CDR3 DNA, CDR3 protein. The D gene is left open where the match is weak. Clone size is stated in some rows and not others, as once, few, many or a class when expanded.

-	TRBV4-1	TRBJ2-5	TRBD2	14	TGCGCCAGCAGCCAAGCGGGGGGTAGTGTGACCCAGTACTTC	CASSQAGGSVTQYF
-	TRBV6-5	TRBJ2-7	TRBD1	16	TGTGCCAGCAGTTACCGTCCGGGACAGGCAGAATACGAGCAGTACTTC	CASSYRPGQAEYEQYF
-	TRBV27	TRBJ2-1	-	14	TGTGCCAGCGCCCCTTGGCGGAATCACAATGAGCAGTTCTTC	CASAPWRNHNEQFF
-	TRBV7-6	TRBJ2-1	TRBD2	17	TGTGCCAGCAGCTTAGTGGGCGGCGGGGGACTCTACAATGAGCAGTTCTTC	CASSLVGGGGLYNEQFF
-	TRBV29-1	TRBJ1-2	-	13	TGCAGCGTCGGCCAGGCCACAGCGGGGGGCTACACCTTC	CSVGQATAGGYTF
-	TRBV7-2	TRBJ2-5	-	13	TGTGCCAGCAGCTTAGTTCTCCAAGAGACCCAGTACTTC	CASSLVLQETQYF
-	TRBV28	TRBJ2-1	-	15	TGTGCCAGCAGATTACCGGGACTCCCATACAATGAGCAGTTCTTC	CASRLPGLPYNEQFF
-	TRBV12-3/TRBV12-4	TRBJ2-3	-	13	TGTGCCACAGCCCAGTACAGGCGTGATACGCAGTATTTT	CATAQYRRDTQYF
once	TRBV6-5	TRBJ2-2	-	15	TGTGCCAGCAGTTACTCGGGGGGATCTACCGGGGAGCTGTTTTTT	CASSYSGGSTGELFF
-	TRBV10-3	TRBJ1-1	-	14	TGTGCCATCAGCACCCGCGTTATGAACACTGAAGCTTTCTTT	CAISTRVMNTEAFF
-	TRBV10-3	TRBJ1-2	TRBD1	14	TGTGCCATCAGTGAGCCCGGGACAGGCTATGGCTACACCTTC	CAISEPGTGYGYTF
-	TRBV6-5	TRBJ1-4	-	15	TGTGCCAGCAGTTACAATCCGAGTGGGGGGGAAAAACTGTTTTTT	CASSYNPSGGEKLFF
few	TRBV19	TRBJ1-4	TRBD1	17	TGTGCCAGTAGTGGACAGGGTGTAGGAGCAACTAATGAAAAACTGTTTTTT	CASSGQGVGATNEKLFF
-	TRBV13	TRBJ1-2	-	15	TGTGCCAGCAGCTTAGAAGTGACAGTCGAGGATGGCTACACCTTC	CASSLEVTVEDGYTF